The T cell receptor beta chain described here comes from a study of blood T cell repertoires in COVID-19. About the research overall: Acute and convalescent COVID-19 specimens originated in the United States, Italy and Spain. PBMCs, B-cell-depleted T cells, or T cells were the source of the cDNA or gDNA that made up the material.

Repertoires were generated with immunoSEQ multiplex PCR, while TCRdb's copy carries only in-frame clones and drops some. This sample yields 130,000 to 150,000 clones, of which 88% are seen a single time; about 2.3% belongs to the top ten. The trim removed 5 bases at V and 8 bases at J, leaving 8 bases unmatched. The CDR3 loop spans 15 amino acids. Germline V gene lookup returns CDR1 SGHVS and CDR2 FNYEAQ. This receptor was taken from a human donor in a cohort sampled during active COVID-19. The chain combines TRBV7-6 with TRBJ2-1; 11 bases agree with TRBD2. The sequencing sample was made of peripheral blood. CDR3 nucleotides: TGTGCCAGCAGCCGTCTTAGCGGGGGGGCGGATGAGCAGTTCTTC. Translated: CASSRLSGGADEQFF.